Listed here are 10 T cell receptor beta chains from one sample, sequenced in a study of blood T cell repertoires in COVID-19. Measured with immunoSEQ multiplex PCR; TCRdb has only the in-frame clones, and not every one. The sample lists around 330,000 clones; 70% to 90% were seen once. The sample taken for sequencing was PBMCs or T cells enriched from blood (not recorded which). The receptor set was obtained from a woman aged 40 to 50 who had recovered from COVID-19.

V is TRBV6-5 and J is TRBJ1-5; a weak D match, TRBD1 (6 bases). Trimming left V 7 bases short and J 6 bases short, with 19 bases between. The germline V gene has CDR1 MNHEY and CDR2 SVGAGI. The CDR3 extends over 15 amino acids. The CDR3 sequence: CASIGVYTGTQPQHF. The CDR3 nucleotides read TGTGCCAGCATCGGAGTGTACACAGGGACTCAGCCCCAGCATTTT.

This clone showed up just once. J is TRBJ1-1 and V is TRBV19, with 7 bases identical to TRBD1. There are 15 residues in the CDR3. Germline CDR1 and CDR2: LNHDA and SQIVND (reference sequence). V shed 6 bases, J shed 1 base, and the junction held 8 bases outside the gene matches. The CDR3 sequence is CASRSPGQANTEAFF. The CDR3 DNA is TGTGCCAGTAGGTCCCCCGGACAGGCGAACACTGAAGCTTTCTTT.

The chain uses TRBV2 and TRBJ2-1; 14 nucleotides align to TRBD2. Germline V gene sequence: CDR1 SNHLY, CDR2 FYNNEI. V dropped 4 bases and J dropped 5; count of bases not matched to a gene: 10. The CDR3 loop spans 18 amino acids. The CDR3 is CASSVPGLAGAANNEQFF. The CDR3 region has the DNA TGTGCCAGCAGTGTCCCGGGACTAGCGGGGGCGGCTAACAATGAGCAGTTCTTC.

This chain uses TRBV3-1 (or the pseudogene TRBV3-2) with TRBJ1-2, with D tentatively TRBD1 (6 bases). Trimming took off 4 bases at V and 5 bases at J, with 17 bases between the two ends. Germline values: CDR1 LGHDT, CDR2 YNNKEL (reference sequence). The CDR3 runs to 15 residues. Here the CDR3 reads CASSPMQRGGYGYTF. In DNA form, the CDR3 reads TGTGCCAGCAGCCCGATGCAGAGGGGGGGGTATGGCTACACCTTC.

This clone was recorded once. One end of the junction is discordant with germline, which a read error may explain. The rearrangement links TRBV7-9 to TRBJ2-3, with D possibly being TRBD2 (6 bases). The CDR3 length is 12 residues. The germline CDR1 and CDR2 sequences are SEHNR and FQNEAQ (reference sequence). The CDR3 spells CASSFLRDSQNF. CDR3 nucleotide sequence: TGTGCCAGCAGCTTCTTAAGGGACTCCCAAAATTTT.

The genes are TRBV27 and TRBJ2-7; 7 bases agree with TRBD1. After removal of 6 bases from V and 4 bases from J, the junction contained 9 bases not matched to a gene. CDR1 and CDR2 from the germline V gene are MNHEY and SMNVEV (reference sequence). There are 14 residues in the CDR3. The chain's CDR3 is CASRPRQGNYEQYF. CDR3 sequence (DNA): TGTGCCAGCAGACCAAGACAGGGTAATTACGAGCAGTACTTC.

The chain recombines TRBV3-1 (or the pseudogene TRBV3-2) with TRBJ2-3, with 7 nucleotides matching TRBD2. The germline CDR1 and CDR2 sequences are LGHDT and YNNKEL (reference sequence). This CDR3 is 15 amino acids long. V shed 3 bases, J shed 3 bases, and the junction held 6 bases outside the gene matches. CDR3 region: CASSQHGGSTDTQYF. The CDR3 bases are TGTGCCAGCAGCCAGCACGGGGGGAGTACAGATACGCAGTATTTT.

The genes are TRBV11-3 and TRBJ2-7, with unresolved D. The CDR3 totals 13 residues. Germline CDR1 reads SGHNT; CDR2 reads YENEEA. Trimming removed 6 bases from V and 4 bases from J, with 13 bases in between. The CDR3 loop reads CASSPITGYEQYF. The CDR3, as DNA: TGTGCCAGCAGTCCTATTACGGGTTACGAGCAGTACTTC. Based on the CDR3 plus reference TRBV11-3 and TRBJ2-7, the full variable domain is EAGVVQSPRYKIIEKKQPVAFWCNPISGHNTLYWYLQNLGQGPELLIRYENEEAVDDSQLPKDRFSAERLKGVDSTLKIQPAELGDSAVYLCASSPITGYEQYFGPGTRLTVT.

The chain recombines TRBV24-1 with TRBJ2-2; 7 positions agree with TRBD2. The CDR3 is 15 residues long. After removal of 4 bases from V and 4 bases from J, the junction contained 5 bases not matched to a gene. The germline V gene has CDR1 KGHDR and CDR2 SFDVKD. CDR3 amino acids: CATSDPGGRTGELFF. CDR3 nucleotide sequence: TGTGCCACCAGTGACCCGGGGGGACGCACCGGGGAGCTGTTTTTT.

The V call is TRBV1, the J call TRBJ2-3; the D call of TRBD2 is as the table states it, not checked on the DNA. TRBV1 is a documented pseudogene. The CDR3 spans 19 residues. CDR3 protein: CTSSPAPGRLAASTDTQYF. In DNA form, the CDR3 reads TGCACCAGCAGCCCGGCGCCCGGTCGGCTAGCGGCTAGCACAGATACGCAGTATTTT.